This section outlines one T cell receptor (beta chain) sequence together with its context. The sample belongs to a study of control samples from healthy donors and cancer patients. Assay: immunoSEQ multiplex PCR; the TCRdb copy retains only in-frame clones and omits some. The sample comprises approximately 35,000 clones, approximately 93% of which are singletons, and around 1.8% rests with the top ten. The CDR3 covers 15 residues. Germline V gives CDR1 SGHKS, CDR2 YYEKEE (reference sequence). Deletions cut 1 base from V and 7 bases from J, with 18 bases between. The sample was PBMCs. The chain recombines TRBV5-5 with TRBJ2-7; D is uncertain. This receptor was identified in a man aged 35 to 55 with colorectal cancer. The CDR3 spells CASSLSGGFIGEQYF. The CDR3 DNA reads as TGTGCCAGCAGCTTGTCAGGCGGATTTATAGGAGAGCAGTACTTC.